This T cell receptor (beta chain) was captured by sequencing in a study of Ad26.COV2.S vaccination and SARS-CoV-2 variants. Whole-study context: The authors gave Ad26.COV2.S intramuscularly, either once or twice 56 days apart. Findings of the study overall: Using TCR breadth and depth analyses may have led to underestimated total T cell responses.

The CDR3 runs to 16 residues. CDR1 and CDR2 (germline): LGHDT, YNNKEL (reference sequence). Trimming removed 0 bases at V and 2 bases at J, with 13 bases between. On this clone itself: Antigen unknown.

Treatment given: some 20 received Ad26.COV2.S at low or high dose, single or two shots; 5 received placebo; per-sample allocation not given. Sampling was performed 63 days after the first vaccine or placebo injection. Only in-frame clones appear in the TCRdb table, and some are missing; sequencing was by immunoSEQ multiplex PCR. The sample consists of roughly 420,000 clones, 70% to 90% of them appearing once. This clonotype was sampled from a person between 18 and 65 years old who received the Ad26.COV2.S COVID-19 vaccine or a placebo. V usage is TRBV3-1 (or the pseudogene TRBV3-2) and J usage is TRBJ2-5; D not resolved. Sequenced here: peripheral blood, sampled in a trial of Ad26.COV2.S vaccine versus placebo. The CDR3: CASSQDPCLMQETQYF. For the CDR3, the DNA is TGTGCCAGCAGCCAAGATCCCTGCCTGATGCAAGAGACCCAGTACTTC.